Listed here is a single T cell receptor beta chain. The germline V gene encodes CDR1 MNHEY and CDR2 SVGAGI. V lost 7 bases, J lost 0 bases, and 14 bases lay in between. The CDR3 runs 15 residues. This sample stems from a study of blood T cell repertoires in COVID-19. The wider study: Material from acute and convalescent COVID-19 was sourced from the United States, Italy and Spain. T cells, B-cell-depleted T cells, or PBMCs provided the cDNA or gDNA that served as material.

As originally analysed: Counts of nucleated cells, estimated from reference gene primer amplification, were obtained. Here immunoSEQ multiplex PCR was the method, and the copy in TCRdb shows in-frame clones only, minus some. V, J and clone size derive from that table, while D and trimming were established from the DNA sequence. The sample contains about 60,000 clones, roughly 90% of which appear only once. This chain uses TRBV6-5 with TRBJ2-3; possibly TRBD1 for D (5 bases). The clonotype comes from a human donor with active COVID-19. The donor label of this sample is uncertain. Material for sequencing was peripheral blood. This CDR3 reads CASNGAVTSTDTQYF. CDR3 nucleotides: TGTGCCAGCAATGGGGCAGTCACTAGCACAGATACGCAGTATTTT.